This T cell receptor beta chain was sequenced for a study of CD8+ T cells in alopecia areata. Study outcomes and limitations: Affected scalp, especially in alopecia totalis/universalis, had a higher clonality than normal scalp did.

cDNA reverse transcribed from extracted RNA served as the sequencing template. Measured with immunoSEQ multiplex PCR; TCRdb has only the in-frame clones, and not every one. Here the sample spans more than 150,000 clones, about 60% being singletons. Worth noting for this clone: The antigen remains unidentified.

The sample's treatment: oral pan-JAK inhibitor, 5-10 mg twice daily. Alopecia areata patients gave lesional scalp punch biopsies and peripheral blood samples. V was trimmed by 0 bases and J by 5 bases, leaving 12 bases between them. The CDR3 is made up of 14 amino acids. Germline CDR1 and CDR2: SGHRS and YFSETQ. The material sequenced was CD8+ T cells sorted from blood, taken at week 24, from a patient treated with tofacitinib. This receptor was identified in a human donor with alopecia areata. The rearrangement joins TRBV5-1 to TRBJ2-7; a weak D match, TRBD1 (6 bases). CDR3 region: CASSLAQGLDEQYF. DNA of the CDR3: TGCGCCAGCAGCTTGGCGCAGGGGTTGGACGAGCAGTACTTC.